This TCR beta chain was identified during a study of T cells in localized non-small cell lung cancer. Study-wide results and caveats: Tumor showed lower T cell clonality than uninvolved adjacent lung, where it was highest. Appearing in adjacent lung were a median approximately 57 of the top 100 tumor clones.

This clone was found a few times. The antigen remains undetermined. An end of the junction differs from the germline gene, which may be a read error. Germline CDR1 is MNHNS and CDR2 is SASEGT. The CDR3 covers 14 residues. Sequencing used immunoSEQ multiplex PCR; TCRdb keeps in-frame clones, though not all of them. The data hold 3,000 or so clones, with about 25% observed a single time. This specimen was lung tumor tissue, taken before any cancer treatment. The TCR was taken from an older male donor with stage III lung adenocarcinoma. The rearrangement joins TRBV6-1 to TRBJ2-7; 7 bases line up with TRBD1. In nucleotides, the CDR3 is TGTGCCATCAGTGAAGGGGGCACCTCCTACGAGCAGTACTTC. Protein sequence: CAISEGGTSYEQYF.